The 11 T cell receptor beta chains presented below share a single source sample, sequenced in a study of OX40 agonist ivuxolimab in advanced cancers. This table comes from immunoSEQ multiplex PCR, and its TCRdb copy is limited to in-frame clones, with some not included. The top ten clones hold less than 0.7% of a sample with tens of thousands of clones, around 90% of them seen once. Sequences were derived from CD4+ or CD8+ T cells sorted from blood, sampled in a trial of the OX40 agonist ivuxolimab. All receptors derive from an adult with an advanced solid tumor such as melanoma, head and neck, liver or kidney cancer.

The genes are TRBV2 and TRBJ2-7; no definite D call. The CDR3 runs to 16 residues. With 5 bases removed from V and 0 bases from J, the gap between germline ends came to 17 bases. CDR1 and CDR2 from the germline V gene are SNHLY and FYNNEI. Here the CDR3 DNA reads TGTGCCAGCAGTAGAGAGACACCTATTAGCTCCTACGAGCAGTACTTC. It codes for CASSRETPISSYEQYF.

The chain employs TRBV6-5 and TRBJ2-5, with 9 bases fitting TRBD2. The germline CDR1 and CDR2 sequences are MNHEY and SVGAGI. The CDR3 consists of 15 residues. Trimming took 3 bases from V and 5 from J; bases not matched to a gene: 7. The CDR3: CASSYSGTSWETQYF. The CDR3 nucleotides read TGTGCCAGCAGTTATTCTGGGACTAGCTGGGAGACCCAGTACTTC.

The V gene is TRBV11-2, the J gene TRBJ2-1, with D perhaps matching TRBD1 or TRBD2 (5 bases each). Trimming shortened V by 4 bases and J by 6 bases, and 16 bases separated the two germline ends. The CDR3 extends over 15 amino acids. In germline, CDR1 is SGHAT, CDR2 FQNNGV. DNA for the CDR3: TGTGCCAGCAGCTGGGGGAAACTAACCCTCAATGAGCAGTTCTTC. This gives the protein CASSWGKLTLNEQFF.

As DNA, the CDR3 is TGTGCCAGCAGCGTGACTAGCGGGAGGGCCACAGATACGCAGTATTTT. Its protein is CASSVTSGRATDTQYF. V usage is TRBV9 and J usage is TRBJ2-3; 14 nucleotides align to TRBD2. The CDR3 has 16 amino acids. V shed 2 bases and J 2 bases; nucleotides not matched to a gene: 1. Germline-derived CDR1 and CDR2 are SGDLS and YYNGEE.

CDR3 bases: TGTGCCAGCAGCCAGGGGGGAGAGACCCAGTACTTC. It encodes CASSQGGETQYF. This chain joins TRBV7-3 and TRBJ2-5; TRBD1 is a possible D gene (7 bases). CDR1 and CDR2 (germline): SGHTA, FQGTGA. V was clipped by 5 bases and J by 4 bases, with 8 bases between them. The CDR3 is 12 residues long. The full variable domain, in which reference TRBV7-3 and TRBJ2-5 provide the parts outside the CDR3, is GAGVSQTPSNKVTEKGKYVELRCDPISGHTALYWYRQSLGQGPEFLIYFQGTGAADDSGLPNDRFFAVRPEGSVSTLKIQRTERGDSAVYLCASSQGGETQYFGPGTRLLVL.

The genes are TRBV19 and TRBJ2-1; tentative D call: TRBD1 (6 bases). The CDR3 contains 15 residues. The V gene's germline CDR1 is LNHDA and CDR2 SQIVND (reference sequence). V gave up 6 bases and J gave up 6 bases, with 18 bases separating them. CDR3 nucleotides: TGTGCCAGTAGCCGACCGACAGGAGCGGTCAATGAGCAGTTCTTC. Protein: CASSRPTGAVNEQFF.

This chain joins TRBV13 and TRBJ1-3; TRBD1 matches at 7 bases. The CDR3 has 15 amino acids. The V gene end was trimmed by 2 bases and the J gene end by 0 bases; junction bases not matched to a gene: 1. CDR1 is PRHDT, CDR2 FYEKMQ, per germline (reference sequence). The CDR3 nucleotides are TGTGCCAGCAGCTTAAGACAGGGCTCTGGAAACACCATATATTTT. Translating gives CASSLRQGSGNTIYF.

The rearrangement joins TRBV7-3 to TRBJ1-6; D is ambiguous. The germline CDR1 and CDR2 sequences are SGHTA and FQGTGA. This CDR3 has 14 residues. V lost 5 bases to trimming and J lost 9 bases, with 14 bases between them. In nucleotides, the CDR3 is TGTGCCAGCAGCCTCCGGATCTGGGGTTCACCCCTCCACTTT. Its translation is CASSLRIWGSPLHF.

This chain uses TRBV5-1 with TRBJ1-1, with D perhaps TRBD1 (5 bases). The V gene's germline CDR1 is SGHRS and CDR2 YFSETQ. The CDR3 totals 14 residues. Trimming removed 0 bases at V and 0 bases at J, with 6 bases between. Here the CDR3 DNA reads TGCGCCAGCAGCTTGGGGACACTGAACACTGAAGCTTTCTTT. This encodes CASSLGTLNTEAFF.

The chain carries TRBV5-1 and TRBJ2-5, with D uncertain. Germline V gene data show CDR1 as SGHRS and CDR2 as YFSETQ. The CDR3 contains 12 residues. V lost 4 bases, J lost 5 bases, and 9 bases lay in between. The CDR3 loop reads CASSPPEETQYF. The CDR3 DNA follows: TGCGCCAGCAGCCCTCCGGAGGAGACCCAGTACTTC.

The chain links TRBV9 to TRBJ2-1; TRBD2 agrees at 9 bases. There are 16 residues in the CDR3. J gave up 4 bases and V 3 bases, and 8 bases lay outside the gene matches. Per the germline V gene, CDR1 is SGDLS and CDR2 is YYNGEE. The CDR3 here is CASSARGLAPYNEQFF. The CDR3, as DNA: TGTGCCAGCAGCGCGAGGGGACTAGCCCCTTACAATGAGCAGTTCTTC. Full variable domain (rest looked up from reference TRBV9 and TRBJ2-1): DSGVTQTPKHLITATGQRVTLRCSPRSGDLSVYWYQQSLDQGLQFLIQYYNGEERAKGNILERFSAQQFPDLHSELNLSSLELGDSALYFCASSARGLAPYNEQFFGPGTRLTVL.